The 27 T cell receptor beta chains below all came from one sample that was sequenced in a study of control samples from healthy donors and cancer patients. Profiling relied on immunoSEQ multiplex PCR, and the TCRdb table lists in-frame clones only, not all of them. The sample holds about 86,000 clones; about 92% are singletons and the top ten take approximately 1.5%. Sequenced input: blood. The receptors come from a woman aged 30 to 39 in good health.

V gene TRBV24-1 combines with J gene TRBJ2-2; weak D call: TRBD2 (5 bases). Germline V gene data show CDR1 as KGHDR and CDR2 as SFDVKD. This CDR3 region has 12 residues. The V end lost 5 bases, the J end lost 7 bases, and 7 bases lay between the germline ends. CDR3 sequence (DNA): TGTGCCACCAGTGTCGGAGGCGGGGAGCTGTTTTTT. Amino acids: CATSVGGGELFF.

This clone has a single count. The chain couples TRBV14 to TRBJ2-1; D is undetermined. CDR1 and CDR2 from the germline V gene are SGHDN and FVKESK. This CDR3 region has 17 residues. Trimming removed 1 base from V and 5 bases from J, with 18 bases in between. As DNA, the CDR3 is TGTGCCAGCAGCCAAGGGGGATGGTCCTTGGCACACAATGAGCAGTTCTTC. It encodes CASSQGGWSLAHNEQFF.

CDR3 in DNA: TGTGCCAGCATTAAAGCTGGGACTAGCGAACACGAGCAGTACTTC. It encodes CASIKAGTSEHEQYF. This rearrangement joins TRBV6-6 to TRBJ2-7; 10 nucleotides align to TRBD2. With 7 bases clipped from V and 5 bases from J, the junction kept 11 bases outside the gene matches. Germline-derived CDR1 and CDR2 are MNHNY and SVGAGI (reference sequence). The length of the CDR3 is 15 residues.

This clone was recorded only once. The chain joins TRBV6-5 to TRBJ1-4; 8 nucleotides line up with TRBD1. Germline-derived CDR1 and CDR2 are MNHEY and SVGAGI. CDR3 length: 16 amino acids. V dropped 2 bases and J dropped 8; count of bases not matched to a gene: 10. In nucleotides, the CDR3 is TGTGCCAGCAGTTACCAACGGGACAGGCAAGGGGAAAAACTGTTTTTT. Amino acid sequence: CASSYQRDRQGEKLFF.

J is TRBJ2-2 and V is TRBV11-2; 8 positions match TRBD2. V dropped 0 bases and J dropped 1; count of bases not matched to a gene: 4. This CDR3 has 17 amino acids. Germline CDR1 and CDR2: SGHAT and FQNNGV. Written as DNA, the CDR3 is TGTGCCAGCAGCTTAGAGCCGGGACTAGTGAACACCGGGGAGCTGTTTTTT. Translating it yields CASSLEPGLVNTGELFF. The complete variable domain, with remaining parts taken from reference TRBV11-2 and TRBJ2-2, reads EAGVAQSPRYKIIEKRQSVAFWCNPISGHATLYWYQQILGQGPKLLIQFQNNGVVDDSQLPKDRFSAERLKGVDSTLKIQPAKLEDSAVYLCASSLEPGLVNTGELFFGEGSRLTVL.

The chain links TRBV12-2 to TRBJ1-1. TRBV12-2 has pseudogene status. The length of the CDR3 is 14 residues. Here the CDR3 reads CASRSSGPATEAFF. The CDR3 bases are TGTGCAAGTCGCTCCTCGGGGCCAGCAACTGAAGCTTTCTTT.

The chain employs TRBV6-5 and TRBJ2-3; D possibly corresponds to TRBD2 (5 bases). Germline CDR1 and CDR2: MNHEY and SVGAGI. V was trimmed by 2 bases and J by 2 bases, leaving 11 bases between them. CDR3 length: 15 residues. CDR3 bases: TGTGCCAGCAGTTACGACTGGGAGTCCACAGATACGCAGTATTTT. Its translation is CASSYDWESTDTQYF.

V is TRBV28 and J is TRBJ1-5; D gene uncertain. The CDR3 covers 12 residues. The V and J ends lost 5 bases and 8 bases respectively, with 10 bases between them. Looked up from germline, CDR1 is MDHEN and CDR2 is SYDVKM. CDR3 region: CASSQQQEPQHF. CDR3 DNA: TGTGCCAGCAGTCAGCAGCAGGAGCCCCAGCATTTT.

The rearrangement joins TRBV18 to TRBJ1-4; D remains unclear. The CDR3 covers 14 residues. CDR1 KGHSH and CDR2 LQKENI come from the germline V gene. V dropped 4 bases and J dropped 4 bases, with 10 bases sitting between them. CDR3 residues: CASSLSRLNEKLFF. The DNA of the CDR3 is TGTGCCAGCTCACTCAGCCGCCTTAATGAAAAACTGTTTTTT.

The chain combines TRBV24-1 with TRBJ1-5; D remains ambiguous. CDR1 and CDR2 (germline): KGHDR, SFDVKD. The CDR3 is 18 residues long. Trimming took 3 bases from V and 4 from J, leaving 21 bases between them. CDR3 nucleotides: TGTGCCACCAGTGATCGCAGGAACCCCTCGCGTGCAAATCAGCCCCAGCATTTT. This sequence encodes CATSDRRNPSRANQPQHF.

The V and J genes are TRBV6-2 or TRBV6-3 and TRBJ1-4, with TRBD1 identical over 9 bases. Germline V gives CDR1 MNHEY, CDR2 SVGEGT. The V segment lost 6 bases and the J segment 5 bases; nucleotides outside the gene matches: 4. This CDR3 region has 14 residues. CDR3 sequence reads: CASSEQGANEKLFF. CDR3 nucleotides: TGTGCCAGCAGCGAACAGGGGGCGAATGAAAAACTGTTTTTT.

The V call is TRBV18, the J call TRBJ1-1, with D possibly matching TRBD1 (5 bases). With 3 bases removed from V and 4 bases from J, the gap between germline ends came to 12 bases. Germline CDR1 KGHSH, CDR2 LQKENI. The CDR3 is 14 amino acids. DNA for the CDR3: TGTGCCAGCTCACCCGACCCAGGGATCACTGAAGCTTTCTTT. Its protein is CASSPDPGITEAFF.

The gene calls are TRBV7-8 and TRBJ1-6; D gene unclear. This CDR3 has 19 amino acids. Germline lookup yields CDR1 SGHVS and CDR2 FQNEAQ. V lost 1 base to trimming and J lost 7 bases, with 23 bases between them. CDR3 DNA sequence: TGTGCCAGCAGCTTAGACCGGGAACAAAGGGTCCGGGGAAATTCACCCCTCCACTTT. Its protein is CASSLDREQRVRGNSPLHF. Combining the CDR3 with reference TRBV7-8 and TRBJ1-6 gives the whole variable domain GAGVSQSPRYKVAKRGQDVALRCDPISGHVSLFWYQQALGQGPEFLTYFQNEAQLDKSGLPSDRFFAERPEGSVSTLKIQRTQQEDSAVYLCASSLDREQRVRGNSPLHFGNGTRLTVT.

The chain carries TRBV10-2 and TRBJ2-5; 9 nucleotides line up with TRBD1. Germline V CDR1 and CDR2: WSHSY, SAAADI. V shed 4 bases, J shed 4 bases, and the junction held 7 bases outside the gene matches. This CDR3 has 15 amino acids. The CDR3 sequence is CASSAIGTGTETQYF. As DNA, the CDR3 is TGCGCCAGCAGTGCAATAGGGACAGGGACAGAGACCCAGTACTTC.

About this clone: Different DNA sequences within this sample yield the same CDR3. The chain links TRBV7-2 to TRBJ1-3; D not certain. Trimming removed 1 base at V and 0 bases at J, with 7 bases between. Germline loops: CDR1 SGHTA, CDR2 FQGNSA. The CDR3 runs to 15 residues. The CDR3 DNA sequence: TGTGCCAGCAGCTTAGTCGCAGACTCTGGAAACACCATATATTTT. It encodes CASSLVADSGNTIYF.

V and J are TRBV10-3 and TRBJ1-2, with TRBD1 identical over 8 bases. In germline, CDR1 is ENHRY, CDR2 SYGVKD. CDR3 length: 14 residues. Trimming cost V 7 bases and J 4 bases; bases outside gene matches: 8. This CDR3 is CAINPQGATYGYTF. The CDR3 DNA reads TGTGCCATCAACCCCCAGGGGGCGACCTATGGCTACACCTTC.

V and J are TRBV3-1 (or the pseudogene TRBV3-2) and TRBJ1-3; possible D gene TRBD1, 5 bases. CDR1 and CDR2 from the germline V gene are LGHDT and YNNKEL (reference sequence). The CDR3 totals 14 residues. V lost 0 bases, J lost 7 bases, and 10 bases lay in between. CDR3 in amino acids: CASSQDQGANTIYF. The CDR3 coding sequence is TGTGCCAGCAGCCAAGATCAAGGGGCCAACACCATATATTTT.

Comment on this clone: Other DNA sequences in this specimen translate into the identical CDR3. The V gene is TRBV3-1 (or the pseudogene TRBV3-2), the J gene TRBJ1-1; D is unresolved. The V end was cut by 4 bases, the J end by 1 base, with 7 bases between. In germline, CDR1 is LGHDT, CDR2 YNNKEL (reference sequence). CDR3 length: 13 amino acids. In DNA, the CDR3 is TGTGCCAGCAGCCCCACCGGGAACACTGAAGCTTTCTTT. Amino acid sequence: CASSPTGNTEAFF.

The CDR3 nucleotides are TGTGCCAGCAGCGCCAGCGGGGGGACGCAGTATTTT. Translation: CASSASGGTQYF. The chain is built from TRBV7-6 and TRBJ2-3; 9 bases are a match to TRBD2. Germline CDR1 and CDR2: SGHVS and FNYEAQ. This CDR3 is 12 amino acids long. V gave up 5 bases and J gave up 9 bases; unmatched junction bases: 3.

The rearrangement uses TRBV20-1 and TRBJ2-7; D is possibly TRBD1 or TRBD2 (5 bases each). The CDR3 totals 11 residues. V lost 2 bases and J 6 bases, leaving 8 bases between the germline ends. From germline, CDR1 is DFQATT and CDR2 SNEGSKA (reference sequence). The CDR3 sequence: CSARRGAEQYF. The CDR3, as DNA: TGCAGTGCTAGAAGGGGAGCCGAGCAGTACTTC.

This chain connects TRBV28 to TRBJ1-2, with TRBD1 matching over 8 bases. Germline lookup yields CDR1 MDHEN and CDR2 SYDVKM. CDR3 length equals 13 residues. V gave up 2 bases and J gave up 8 bases; unmatched junction bases: 4. The CDR3 coding sequence is TGTGCCAGCAGTTTACAGGGGGCTCCAGGCTACACCTTC. Encoded protein: CASSLQGAPGYTF.

V usage is TRBV3-1 (or the pseudogene TRBV3-2) and J usage is TRBJ1-4; D is perhaps TRBD1 (5 bases). Trimming left V 4 bases short and J 5 bases short, with 14 bases between. The germline gives CDR1 LGHDT, CDR2 YNNKEL (reference sequence). The CDR3 length is 15 residues. The CDR3 here is CASSPPGPINEKLFF. CDR3 in DNA: TGTGCCAGCAGCCCTCCGGGACCAATAAATGAAAAACTGTTTTTT.

In its sample, this clone was seen a few times. V is TRBV12-3 or TRBV12-4 and J is TRBJ1-2; D unresolved. There are 13 residues in the CDR3. V lost 3 bases and J lost 7, with 12 bases in between. The CDR3 region has the DNA TGTGCCAGCAGTTTGCACACGGCTCGTGGCTACACCTTC. It translates to CASSLHTARGYTF.

The chain uses TRBV28 and TRBJ1-1; D is unresolved. V was pared by 5 bases and J by 11 bases, with 12 bases between. Germline CDR1 and CDR2: MDHEN and SYDVKM. CDR3 length: 11 residues. CDR3 DNA: TGTGCCAGCAGTGTGGTACGGGTCGCTTTCTTT. This gives the protein CASSVVRVAFF. Drawing the rest from reference TRBV28 and TRBJ1-1, the complete variable domain is DVKVTQSSRYLVKRTGEKVFLECVQDMDHENMFWYRQDPGLGLRLIYFSYDVKMKEKGDIPEGYSVSREKKERFSLILESASTNQTSMYLCASSVVRVAFFGQGTRLTVV.

This rearrangement joins TRBV29-1 to TRBJ1-1; TRBD1 aligns across 7 bases. V gave up 7 bases and J gave up 0 bases; unmatched junction bases: 14. CDR3 length: 16 residues. Germline-derived CDR1 and CDR2 are SQVTM and ANQGSEA. The CDR3: CSANLATGTMNTEAFF. The DNA of the CDR3 is TGCAGCGCCAACCTGGCGACAGGGACCATGAACACTGAAGCTTTCTTT.

This clone appeared a single time. This rearrangement joins TRBV27 to TRBJ2-2; D assignment may be TRBD1 or TRBD2 (5 bases each). This CDR3 has 16 amino acids. Trimming took 3 bases from V and 5 from J, leaving 16 bases between them. Germline CDR1 and CDR2: MNHEY and SMNVEV (reference sequence). The CDR3 DNA reads TGTGCCAGCAGTTTTTATCCAGGGTCGGGGACCGGGGAGCTGTTTTTT. This sequence encodes CASSFYPGSGTGELFF.

The J gene is TRBJ1-1, the V gene TRBV7-9; TRBD1 agrees at 7 bases. CDR3 length: 15 residues. Germline values: CDR1 SEHNR, CDR2 FQNEAQ (reference sequence). J lost 4 bases, V lost 2 bases, and 7 bases had no gene match. CDR3 DNA: TGTGCCAGCAGCTTAACGACAGGGAAAGGCACTGAAGCTTTCTTT. Translation: CASSLTTGKGTEAFF. The entire variable domain, with the rest obtained from reference TRBV7-9 and TRBJ1-1, is as follows: DTGVSQNPRHKITKRGQNVTFRCDPISEHNRLYWYRQTLGQGPEFLTYFQNEAQLEKSRLLSDRFSAERPKGSFSTLEIQRTEQGDSAMYLCASSLTTGKGTEAFFGQGTRLTVV.